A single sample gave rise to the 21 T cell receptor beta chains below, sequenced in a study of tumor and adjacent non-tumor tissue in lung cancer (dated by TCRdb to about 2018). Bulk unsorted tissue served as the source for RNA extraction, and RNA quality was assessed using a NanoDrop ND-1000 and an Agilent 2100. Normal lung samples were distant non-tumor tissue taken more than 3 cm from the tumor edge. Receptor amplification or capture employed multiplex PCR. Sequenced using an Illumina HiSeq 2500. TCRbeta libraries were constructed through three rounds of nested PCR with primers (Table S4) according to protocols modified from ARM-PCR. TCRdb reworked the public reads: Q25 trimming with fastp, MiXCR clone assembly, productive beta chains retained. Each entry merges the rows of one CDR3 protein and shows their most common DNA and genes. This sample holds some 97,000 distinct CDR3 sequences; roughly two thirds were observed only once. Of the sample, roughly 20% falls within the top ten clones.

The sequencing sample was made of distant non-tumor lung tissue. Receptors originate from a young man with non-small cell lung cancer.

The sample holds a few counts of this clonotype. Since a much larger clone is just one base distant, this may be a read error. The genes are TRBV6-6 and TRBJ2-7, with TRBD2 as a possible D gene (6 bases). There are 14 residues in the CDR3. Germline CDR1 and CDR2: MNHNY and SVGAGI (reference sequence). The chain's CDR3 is CVSSYSGLSYEQYF. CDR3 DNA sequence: TGTGTCAGCAGTTACTCGGGACTCTCCTACGAGCAGTACTTC.

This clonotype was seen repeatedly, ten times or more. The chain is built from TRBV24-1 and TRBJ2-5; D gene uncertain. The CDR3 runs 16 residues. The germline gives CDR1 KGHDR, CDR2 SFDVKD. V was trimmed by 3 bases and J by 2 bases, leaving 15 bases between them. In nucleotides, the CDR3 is TGTGCCACCAGTGATCCAAGAGCAACCAGGCAAGAGACCCAGTACTTC. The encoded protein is CATSDPRATRQETQYF.

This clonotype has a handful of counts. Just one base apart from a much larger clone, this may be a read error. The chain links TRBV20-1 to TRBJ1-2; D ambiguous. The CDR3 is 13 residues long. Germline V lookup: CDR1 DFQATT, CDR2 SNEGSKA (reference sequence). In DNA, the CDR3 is TGCAGTACTAGAGACAAAGCTAACTATGGCTACACCTTC. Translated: CSTRDKANYGYTF.

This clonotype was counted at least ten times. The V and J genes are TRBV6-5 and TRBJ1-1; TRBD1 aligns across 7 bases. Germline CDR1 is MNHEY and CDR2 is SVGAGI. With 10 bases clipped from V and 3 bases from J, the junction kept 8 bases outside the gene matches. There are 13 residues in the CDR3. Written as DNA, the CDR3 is TGTGCCACCTCTCCGGGACAGTACACTGAAGCTTTCTTT. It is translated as CATSPGQYTEAFF.

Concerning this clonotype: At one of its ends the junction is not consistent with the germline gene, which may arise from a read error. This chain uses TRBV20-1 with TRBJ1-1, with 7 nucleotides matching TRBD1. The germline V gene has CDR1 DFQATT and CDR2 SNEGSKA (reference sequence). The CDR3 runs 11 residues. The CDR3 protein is CRPQGGSEALF. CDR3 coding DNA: TGCAGACCTCAGGGGGGCTCTGAAGCACTCTTT.

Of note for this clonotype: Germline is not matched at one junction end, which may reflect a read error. DNA of the CDR3: TGTGCTAGCAGCCCATTGGAGATTGACAATGAGCAGTTCTTC. Amino acid sequence: CASSPLEIDNEQFF. The genes are TRBV12-3 or TRBV12-4 and TRBJ2-1; D gene uncertain. The CDR3 spans 14 residues.

CDR3 nucleotides: TGCAGTGCTGGATACGGGTCTGTAAAACTGTTTTTT. It is translated as CSAGYGSVKLFF. The chain employs TRBV20-1 and TRBJ1-4; D remains unclear. CDR3 length: 12 amino acids. The ends were cut back, 5 bases at V and 10 bases at J, with 14 bases in the middle. Germline V lookup: CDR1 DFQATT, CDR2 SNEGSKA (reference sequence).

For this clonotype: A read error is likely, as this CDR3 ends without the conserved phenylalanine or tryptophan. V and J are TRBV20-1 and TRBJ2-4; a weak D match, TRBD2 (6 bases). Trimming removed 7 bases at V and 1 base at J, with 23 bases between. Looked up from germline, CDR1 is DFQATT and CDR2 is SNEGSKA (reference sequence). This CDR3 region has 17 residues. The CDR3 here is CSGEMLAGKGAKNIQYL. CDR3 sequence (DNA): TGCAGTGGTGAGATGCTGGCGGGAAAGGGGGCCAAAAACATTCAGTACCTC.

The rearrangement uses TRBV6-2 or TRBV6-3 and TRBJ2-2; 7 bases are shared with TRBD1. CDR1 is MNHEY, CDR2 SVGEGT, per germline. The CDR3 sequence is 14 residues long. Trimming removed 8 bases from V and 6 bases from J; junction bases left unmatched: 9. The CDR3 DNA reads TGTGCCAGCGTCGAACAGGGGACGTCCGGGGAGCTGTTTTTT. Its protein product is CASVEQGTSGELFF.

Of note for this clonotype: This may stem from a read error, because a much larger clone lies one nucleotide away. CDR3 sequence: CASSYSGTDLVQYF. CDR3 coding DNA: TGTGCCAGCAGTTACTCAGGGACGGACCTCGTGCAGTACTTC. The rearrangement uses TRBV6-2 or TRBV6-3 and TRBJ2-7, with D perhaps being TRBD1 or TRBD2 (5 bases each). CDR3 length: 14 residues. The V gene lost 0 bases and the J gene lost 9 bases, with 15 bases spanning the gap. The V gene's germline CDR1 is MNHEY and CDR2 SVGEGT.

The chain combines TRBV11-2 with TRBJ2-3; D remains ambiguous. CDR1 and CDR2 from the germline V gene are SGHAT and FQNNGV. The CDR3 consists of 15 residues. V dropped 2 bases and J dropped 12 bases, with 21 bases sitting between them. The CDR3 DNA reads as TGTGCCAGCAGCTTAAGGATGCTATCAGGAGCAGGCCAGTATTTT. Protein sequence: CASSLRMLSGAGQYF.

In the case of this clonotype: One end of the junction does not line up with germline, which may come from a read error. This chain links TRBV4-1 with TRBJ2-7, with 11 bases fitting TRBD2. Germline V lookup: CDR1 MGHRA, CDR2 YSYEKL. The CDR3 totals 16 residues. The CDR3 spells CASRQETSGTTYEQYF. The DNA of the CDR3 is TGCGCCAGCCGCCAGGAGACTAGCGGGACAACCTACGAGCAGTACTTC.

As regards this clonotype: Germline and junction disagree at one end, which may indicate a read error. The CDR3 protein is CASSVGTFDQPHHF. In DNA form, the CDR3 reads TGTGCCAGCAGCGTCGGCACTTTCGATCAGCCCCATCATTTT. The rearrangement joins TRBV11-2 to TRBJ1-5; no firm D call. Germline V gene data show CDR1 as SGHAT and CDR2 as FQNNGV. CDR3 length: 14 amino acids.

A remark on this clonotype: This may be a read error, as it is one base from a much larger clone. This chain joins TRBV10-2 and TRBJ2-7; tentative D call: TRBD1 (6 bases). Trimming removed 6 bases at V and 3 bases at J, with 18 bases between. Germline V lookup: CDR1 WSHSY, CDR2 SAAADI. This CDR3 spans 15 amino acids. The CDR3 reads CASSTRDNVNYEQYF. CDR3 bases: TGCGCCAGCAGCACCCGGGACAATGTTAACTACGAGCAGTACTTC.

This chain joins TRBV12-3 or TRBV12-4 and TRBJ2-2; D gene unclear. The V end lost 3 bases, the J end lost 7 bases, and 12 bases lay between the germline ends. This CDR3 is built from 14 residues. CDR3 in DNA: TGTGCCAGCAGTTTTTCTAGTTCCAACGGGGAGCTGTTTTTT. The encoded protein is CASSFSSSNGELFF.

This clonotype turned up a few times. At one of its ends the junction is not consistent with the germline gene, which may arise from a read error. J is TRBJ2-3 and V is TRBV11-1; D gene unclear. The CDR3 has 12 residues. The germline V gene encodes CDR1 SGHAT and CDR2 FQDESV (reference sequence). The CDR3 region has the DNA TGTGTCAGCAGTCCAACAGCAGATACGCAGTATTTT. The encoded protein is CVSSPTADTQYF. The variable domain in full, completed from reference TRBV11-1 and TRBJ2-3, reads EAEVAQSPRYKITEKSQAVAFWCDPISGHATLYWYRQILGQGPELLVQFQDESVVDDSQLPKDRFSAERLKGVDSTLKIQPAELGDSAMYLCVSSPTADTQYFGPGTRLTVL.

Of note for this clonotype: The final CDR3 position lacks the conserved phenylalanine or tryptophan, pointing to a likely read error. CDR3: CANSLPGGRGAYEQYL. The CDR3 nucleotides are TGTGCCAACAGCCTCCCCGGCGGGAGGGGTGCCTACGAGCAGTACCTC. The rearrangement links TRBV11-2 to TRBJ2-7; 9 bases match TRBD2. The CDR3 runs to 16 residues. Germline V gene sequence: CDR1 SGHAT, CDR2 FQNNGV.

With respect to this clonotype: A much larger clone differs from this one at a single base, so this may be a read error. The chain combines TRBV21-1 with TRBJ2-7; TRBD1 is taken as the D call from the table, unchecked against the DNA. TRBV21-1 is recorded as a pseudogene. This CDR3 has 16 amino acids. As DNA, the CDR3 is TGTACCAGCAGCAAAACAGGCGGGAGAGGGTCCTACGAGCAGTACTTC. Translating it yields CTSSKTGGRGSYEQYF.

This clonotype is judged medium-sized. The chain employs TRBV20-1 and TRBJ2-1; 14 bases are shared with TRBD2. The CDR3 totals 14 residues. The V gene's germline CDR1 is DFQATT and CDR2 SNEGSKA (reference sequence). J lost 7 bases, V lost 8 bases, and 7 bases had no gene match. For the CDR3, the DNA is TGCAGTCCGAGACTAGCGGGGGGGCATAATGAGCAGTTCTTC. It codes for CSPRLAGGHNEQFF.

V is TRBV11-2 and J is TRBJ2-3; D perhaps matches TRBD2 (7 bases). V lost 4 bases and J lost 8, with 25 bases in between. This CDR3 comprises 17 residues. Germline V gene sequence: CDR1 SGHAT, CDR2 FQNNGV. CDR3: CASSSVRRGLTLGTQYF. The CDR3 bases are TGTGCCAGCAGCTCAGTGAGGCGGGGGCTGACTTTGGGTACGCAGTATTTT. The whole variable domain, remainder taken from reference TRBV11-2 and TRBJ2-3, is EAGVAQSPRYKIIEKRQSVAFWCNPISGHATLYWYQQILGQGPKLLIQFQNNGVVDDSQLPKDRFSAERLKGVDSTLKIQPAKLEDSAVYLCASSSVRRGLTLGTQYFGPGTRLTVL.

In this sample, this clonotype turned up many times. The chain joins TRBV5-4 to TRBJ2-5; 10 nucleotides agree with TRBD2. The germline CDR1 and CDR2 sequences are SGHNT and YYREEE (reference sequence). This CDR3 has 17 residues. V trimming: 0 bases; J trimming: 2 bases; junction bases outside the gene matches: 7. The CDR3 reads CASSLEVSGGFQETQYF. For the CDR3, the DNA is TGTGCCAGCAGCTTGGAGGTTAGCGGGGGGTTTCAAGAGACCCAGTACTTC.